A selection of T cell receptor beta chains follows, all from one sample in a study of cytomegalovirus exposure and HLA in healthy donors. Only in-frame clones appear in the TCRdb table, and some are missing; sequencing was by immunoSEQ multiplex PCR. The data contain 160,000 or so clones, around 73% of them singletons. Sequenced input: PBMCs. These TCRs come from a male donor in good health and CMV-seronegative. The CDR3 runs from the conserved cysteine through the conserved F or W.

TRBV27	TRBJ2-1	CASSLWTGDNEQFF
TRBV4-3	TRBJ2-7	CASSQRTGGSEQYF
TRBV7-3	TRBJ2-1	CASSSLAGGAGDEQFF
TRBV4-2	TRBJ2-6	CASSQEAGHGANVLTF
TRBV9	TRBJ2-2	CASSVRVPITNGELFF
TRBV7-2	TRBJ2-1	CASSRLAGGNEQFF
TRBV11-1	TRBJ2-7	CASSAGLSSYEQYF
TRBV29-1	TRBJ2-1	CSVGGLSLEQFF
TRBV9	TRBJ2-3	CASSVDPGSISDTQYF
TRBV19	TRBJ2-3	CASGATHTDTQYF
TRBV19	TRBJ1-1	CASSIDRGGQAFF
TRBV5-6	TRBJ2-7	CASSPSGWPEQYF
TRBV19	TRBJ2-7	CASSITSGSYEQYF
TRBV13	TRBJ2-7	CASSAETGPWAEQYF
TRBV6-5	TRBJ2-2	CASSYAGVGSGELFF
TRBV7-8	TRBJ2-3	CASSLVGADTQYF
TRBV2	TRBJ2-3	CASSESLAGGNTQYF
TRBV10-3	TRBJ1-1	CAISGLSNTEAFF
TRBV11-2	TRBJ2-7	CASSLGGARSSYEQYF
TRBV19	TRBJ2-7	CASSPRDSYEQYF
TRBV2	TRBJ1-4	CASSEDRGYEKLFF
TRBV19	TRBJ2-7	CASSILPGQTYEQYF